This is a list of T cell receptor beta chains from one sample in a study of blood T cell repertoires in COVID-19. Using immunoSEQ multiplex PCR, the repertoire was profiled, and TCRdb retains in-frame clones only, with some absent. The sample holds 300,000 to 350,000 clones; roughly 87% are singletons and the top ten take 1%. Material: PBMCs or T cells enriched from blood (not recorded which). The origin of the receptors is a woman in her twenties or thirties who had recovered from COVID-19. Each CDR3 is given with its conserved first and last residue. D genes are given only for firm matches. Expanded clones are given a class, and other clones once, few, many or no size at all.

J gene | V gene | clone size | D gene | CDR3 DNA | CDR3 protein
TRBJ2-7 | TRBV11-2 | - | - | TGTGCCAGCAGCAACGCCGGACAGATGGGCGAGCAGTACTTC | CASSNAGQMGEQYF
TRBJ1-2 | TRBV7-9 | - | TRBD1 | TGTGCCAGCAGCACCCGAGGACAGGGGTATGGCTACACCTTC | CASSTRGQGYGYTF
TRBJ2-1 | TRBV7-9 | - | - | TGTGCCAGCAGCGTCGTTATGGTACGGGAGCAGTTCTTC | CASSVVMVREQFF
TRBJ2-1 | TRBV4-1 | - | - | TGCGCCAGCAGCCAAGATTGGGCGTATGAGCAGTTCTTC | CASSQDWAYEQFF
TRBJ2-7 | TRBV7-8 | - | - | TGTGCCAGCAGCTTAGTAAAATCTCCCTACGAGCAGTACTTC | CASSLVKSPYEQYF
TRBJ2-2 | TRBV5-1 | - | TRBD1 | TGCGCCAGCAGCATACTGGGACAGGGGAACACCGGGGAGCTGTTTTTT | CASSILGQGNTGELFF
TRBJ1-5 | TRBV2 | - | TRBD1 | TGTGCCAGCAGTGCTACCGGGACAGTCAATCAGCCCCAGCATTTT | CASSATGTVNQPQHF
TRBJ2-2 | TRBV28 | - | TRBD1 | TGTGCCAGCTTAACAGGGGCCCTTGGGACCGGGGAGCTGTTTTTT | CASLTGALGTGELFF
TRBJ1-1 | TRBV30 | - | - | TGTGCCTGGACACGGGGATACCGGGGAGCTGAAGCTTTCTTT | CAWTRGYRGAEAFF
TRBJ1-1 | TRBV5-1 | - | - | TGCGCCAGCAGCTTGGCCGGGGGAACGGGTGAAGCTTTCTTT | CASSLAGGTGEAFF
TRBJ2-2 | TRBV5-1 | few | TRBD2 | TGCGCCAGCAGCTTGTTTAGCGGGGGGGACACCGGGGAGCTGTTTTTT | CASSLFSGGDTGELFF
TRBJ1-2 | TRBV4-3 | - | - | TGCGCCAGCAGCCAAGGTGGGGCAACTAACTATGGCTACACCTTC | CASSQGGATNYGYTF
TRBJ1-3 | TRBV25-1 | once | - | TGTGCCAGCAGTGATCCAGGCAGCTCTGGAAACACCATATATTTT | CASSDPGSSGNTIYF
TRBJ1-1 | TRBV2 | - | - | TGTGCCAGCAATCTCGGGATGAACACTGAAGCTTTCTTT | CASNLGMNTEAFF
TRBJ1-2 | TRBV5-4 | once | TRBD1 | TGTGCCAGCAGCTCCTCCGGGACAGGCGGATATGGCTACACCTTC | CASSSSGTGGYGYTF
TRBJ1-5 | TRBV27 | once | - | TGTGCCAGCAGTCCTTACACACAGGGCCAGATCTTCCCAATTAATCAGCCCCAGCATTTT | CASSPYTQGQIFPINQPQHF
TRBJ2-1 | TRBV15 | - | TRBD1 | TGTGCCACCAGCAGAGATTCGGTCCTCCGGGACAGGGTGACTGAGCAGTTCTTC | CATSRDSVLRDRVTEQFF
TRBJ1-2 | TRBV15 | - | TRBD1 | TGTGCCACCAGCAGAGACCTGATAACAGGGGAGGGCTACACCTTC | CATSRDLITGEGYTF
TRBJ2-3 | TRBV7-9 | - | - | TGTGCCAGCAGCGTAGGGACACTTAGCACAGATACGCAGTATTTT | CASSVGTLSTDTQYF
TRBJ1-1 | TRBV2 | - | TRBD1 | TGTGCCAGCAGGGGGGACAGGGTCAACACTGAAGCTTTCTTT | CASRGDRVNTEAFF
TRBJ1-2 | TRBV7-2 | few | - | TGTGCCAGCAGCCCCGACAGTTTTACTAACTATGGCTACACCTTC | CASSPDSFTNYGYTF
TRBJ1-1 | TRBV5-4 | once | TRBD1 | TGTGCCAGCAGCTTGACAGGGGCCGGATCGAACACTGAAGCTTTCTTT | CASSLTGAGSNTEAFF
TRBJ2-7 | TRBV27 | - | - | TGTGCCAGCAGTACCCAACAGGTGCCCTACGAGCAGTACTTC | CASSTQQVPYEQYF
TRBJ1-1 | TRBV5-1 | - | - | TGCGCCAGCAGCTTGGACAGGCTAGGCACTGAAGCTTTCTTT | CASSLDRLGTEAFF
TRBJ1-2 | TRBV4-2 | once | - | TGTGCCAGCAGCCAAGAAAAGACTTTTGCCTATGGCTACACCTTC | CASSQEKTFAYGYTF
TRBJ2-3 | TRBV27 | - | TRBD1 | TGTGCCAGCAGCTCACTAACCCCCGGGACAGGAAGCTCCACAGATACGCAGTATTTT | CASSSLTPGTGSSTDTQYF
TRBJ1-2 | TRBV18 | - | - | TGTGCCAGCTCGTCACCCCAGGGGCTTGGCTATGGCTACACCTTC | CASSSPQGLGYGYTF
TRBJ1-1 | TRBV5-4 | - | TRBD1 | TGTGCCAGCAGCTCCATCACCAGGGGGCTCCTCATGAACACTGAAGCTTTCTTT | CASSSITRGLLMNTEAFF
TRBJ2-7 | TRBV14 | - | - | TGTGCCAGCAGCCAAGAGAACGGGGTCGAAATTAGCTCCTACGAGCAGTACTTC | CASSQENGVEISSYEQYF
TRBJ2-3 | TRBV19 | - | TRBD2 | TGTGCCAGTAGTACTGGGACTAGCGGGGGCCAGGGAGATACGCAGTATTTT | CASSTGTSGGQGDTQYF
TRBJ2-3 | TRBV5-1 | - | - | TGCGCCAGCAGCCCCCGACTAGTATGGAGGGACACAGATACGCAGTATTTT | CASSPRLVWRDTDTQYF
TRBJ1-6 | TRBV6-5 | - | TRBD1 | TGTGCCAGCAGTTACCTACAGGGGGCGGGGAATTCACCCCTCCACTTT | CASSYLQGAGNSPLHF
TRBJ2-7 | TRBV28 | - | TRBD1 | TGTGCCAGCAGTTTTCCTGGACAGGGTGGCGAGCAGTACTTC | CASSFPGQGGEQYF
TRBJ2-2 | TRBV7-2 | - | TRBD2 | TGTGCCAGCGGAAGGAATCTGGGGGGGATTTCGAACACCGGGGAGCTGTTTTTT | CASGRNLGGISNTGELFF
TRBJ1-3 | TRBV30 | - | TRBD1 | TGTGCCTGGAGTTTAACTGGGACAGGGCCCGGAAACACCATATATTTT | CAWSLTGTGPGNTIYF
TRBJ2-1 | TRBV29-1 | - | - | TGCAGCACTTGGGCACGCAATGAGCAGTTCTTC | CSTWARNEQFF
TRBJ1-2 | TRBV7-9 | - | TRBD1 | TGTGCCAGCAGCCCTCCCGGGACAGGGGTATATGGCTACACCTTC | CASSPPGTGVYGYTF
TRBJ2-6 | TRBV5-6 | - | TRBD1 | TGTGCCAGCAGCCCCGGGACAGGGGCGGGATCTGGGGCCAACGTCCTGACTTTC | CASSPGTGAGSGANVLTF
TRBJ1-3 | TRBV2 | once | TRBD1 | TGTGCCAGGAAGACAGGGACTGGAAACACCATATATTTT | CARKTGTGNTIYF
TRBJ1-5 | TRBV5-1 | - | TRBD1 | TGCGCCAGCAGCTTGGACACAGGGGTCAATCAGCCCCAGCATTTT | CASSLDTGVNQPQHF
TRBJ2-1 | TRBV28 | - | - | TGTGCCAGCAGTTTACCGTACAATGAGCAGTTCTTC | CASSLPYNEQFF
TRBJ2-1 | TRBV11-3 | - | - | TGTGCCAGCAGCTTAGATGCGACACACTACAATGAGCAGTTCTTC | CASSLDATHYNEQFF
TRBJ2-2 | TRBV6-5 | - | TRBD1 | TGTGCCAGCAGTTCCAGGGGGGGGGAGCTGTTTTTT | CASSSRGGELFF
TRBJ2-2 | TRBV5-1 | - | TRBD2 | TGCGCCAGCAGCAGGACTAGCGGGGGGGCCCCCAGCGGGGAGCTGTTTTTT | CASSRTSGGAPSGELFF
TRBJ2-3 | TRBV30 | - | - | TGTGCCTGGAGTTCACAGGGTCGCGACACAGATACGCAGTATTTT | CAWSSQGRDTDTQYF